This TCR beta chain originates from a study of T cell repertoires in cytomegalovirus infection. Study background: Signatures in public TCR beta sequences pointed to both CMV infection and matching HLA type.

This clonotype was recorded many times. Its antigen is as yet unknown. V was pared by 5 bases and J by 8 bases, with 18 bases between. CDR1 SGHTA and CDR2 FQGNSA come from the germline V gene. The CDR3 runs to 14 residues. One entry per CDR3 protein, called by TCRdb with MiXCR from the reads. Here the sample spans around 310,000 distinct CDR3 sequences, roughly 15% being singletons. Study outcomes and limitations: Identification of carriers of CMV plus the relevant HLA was achieved through cumulative public TCR beta family frequency. There were HLA-C-restricted CMV-specific TCR beta clonotypes dominating the ex vivo response.

The chain recombines TRBV7-2 with TRBJ1-2; D is uncertain. The receptor's source is a human donor in good health (CMV status not recorded). Some clones in this sample may be carry-over from other donors' samples. Source material: PBMCs. The CDR3 nucleotides are TGTGCCAGCAGCCAACCACAGATTTCAGCGGGCTACACCTTC. Protein sequence: CASSQPQISAGYTF.